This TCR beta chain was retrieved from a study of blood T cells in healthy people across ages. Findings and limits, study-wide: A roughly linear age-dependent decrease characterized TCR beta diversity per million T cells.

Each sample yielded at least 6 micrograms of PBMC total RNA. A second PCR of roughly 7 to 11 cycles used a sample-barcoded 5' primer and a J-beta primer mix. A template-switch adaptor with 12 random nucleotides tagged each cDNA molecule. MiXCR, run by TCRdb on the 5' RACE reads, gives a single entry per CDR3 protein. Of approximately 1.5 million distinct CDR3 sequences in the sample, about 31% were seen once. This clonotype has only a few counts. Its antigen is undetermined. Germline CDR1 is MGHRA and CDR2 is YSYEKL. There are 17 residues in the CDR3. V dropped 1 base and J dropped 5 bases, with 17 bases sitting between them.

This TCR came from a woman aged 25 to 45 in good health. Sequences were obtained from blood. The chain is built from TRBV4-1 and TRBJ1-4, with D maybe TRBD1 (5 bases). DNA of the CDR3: TGCGCCAGCAGCCAAGGTCCCCAGAGGGGTTCCAATGAAAAACTGTTTTTT. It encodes CASSQGPQRGSNEKLFF.